This TCR beta chain comes out of a study of regulatory T cells in long-lasting Graves disease. Study-level points and caveats: Persistent disease was associated with favored TRBV28 usage and with favored use of TRBJ1-2 and TRBJ2-5. Accuracy may have suffered from the small sample size. Persistent patients shared more public clonotypes (around 3,000) than new patients (about 960).

The V gene lost 5 bases and the J gene lost 5 bases, with 10 bases spanning the gap. The germline V gene encodes CDR1 LNHDA and CDR2 SQIVND (reference sequence). The CDR3 runs 13 residues. This clonotype was detected many times. Its target is not known. The time point here: newly diagnosed GD, antithyroid drugs for less than 3 months. PBMC-extracted RNA yielded the TCR library. American Thyroid Association guidelines were used to diagnose Graves' disease. Both iRepertoire HTBI primers and Arm-PCR of CDR3 regions were used to build the TCR beta libraries. TCRdb re-analysed the multiplex PCR reads in MiXCR, keeping a single row per CDR3 protein. In the table there are around 400,000 distinct CDR3 sequences, 15% to 18% of which are singletons.

The sample was peripheral blood mononuclear cells (PBMCs), taken at new diagnosis, from a patient treated with antithyroid drugs. The sequence came from a female donor with Graves disease. The genes are TRBV19 and TRBJ2-1; D is unresolved. The CDR3 DNA is TGTGCCAGTAGTTACTTCACGGACAATGAGCAGTTCTTC. This encodes CASSYFTDNEQFF. Complete variable domain (other parts from reference TRBV19 and TRBJ2-1): DGGITQSPKYLFRKEGQNVTLSCEQNLNHDAMYWYRQDPGQGLRLIYYSQIVNDFQKGDIAEGYSVSREKKESFPLTVTSAQKNPTAFYLCASSYFTDNEQFFGPGTRLTVL.